This is a list of T cell receptor beta chains from one sample in a study of blood T cells in healthy people across ages. MiXCR, run by TCRdb on the 5' RACE reads, gives a single entry per CDR3 protein. The sample gives around 870,000 distinct CDR3 sequences, 25% to 30% of which show up once; roughly 17% is in the top ten. What was sequenced was blood. The receptor set was obtained from a woman of 80 years or more in good health. Each CDR3 is given with its conserved first and last residue. The order of the fields is D gene, V gene, J gene, clone size, CDR3 protein, CDR3 DNA. A D gene is named only where the DNA matches it firmly. Clone size is stated in some rows and not others, as once, few, many or a class when expanded.

TRBD1	TRBV30	TRBJ2-1	.	CAWSMGQGFYNEQFF	TGTGCCTGGAGCATGGGACAGGGGTTTTACAATGAGCAGTTCTTC
.	TRBV19	TRBJ2-7	few	CATQEDASSYEQYF	TGTGCCACACAGGAAGATGCGAGCTCCTACGAGCAGTACTTC
TRBD2	TRBV7-6	TRBJ2-7	.	CASRRLAGAGEQYF	TGTGCCAGCAGACGACTAGCGGGTGCCGGCGAGCAGTACTTC
.	TRBV6-2/TRBV6-3	TRBJ2-3	many	CASSRDRDSSTDTQYF	TGTGCCAGCAGCCGAGACCGGGACTCAAGCACAGATACGCAGTATTTT
.	TRBV7-2	TRBJ2-7	many	CASSFRVRNYEQYF	TGTGCCAGCAGCTTCCGAGTTCGGAATTACGAGCAGTACTTC
.	TRBV6-1	TRBJ1-4	.	CASSETEKLFF	TGTGCCAGCAGTGAGACGGAAAAACTGTTTTTT
TRBD2	TRBV5-1	TRBJ2-5	.	CVSSIGLAGGQETQYF	TGCGTCAGCAGCATCGGACTAGCGGGGGGGCAAGAGACCCAGTACTTC
.	TRBV25-1	TRBJ2-2	few	CASSVLVTGELFF	TGTGCCAGCAGTGTCCTAGTCACCGGGGAGCTGTTTTTT
TRBD2	TRBV6-6	TRBJ2-1	many	CASRDSASGYNEQFF	TGTGCCAGCAGGGATTCGGCTAGCGGGTACAATGAGCAGTTCTTC
TRBD2	TRBV9	TRBJ2-3	few	CASSPSYLAGGQDTQYF	TGTGCCAGCAGCCCATCCTATCTAGCGGGGGGGCAAGATACGCAGTATTTT
.	TRBV9	TRBJ2-3	few	CASSVHTSTDTQYF	TGTGCCAGCAGCGTACACACTAGCACAGATACGCAGTATTTT
TRBD1	TRBV6-5	TRBJ2-1	.	CASSLSGTGLDEQFF	TGTGCCAGCAGTTTATCCGGGACAGGGTTGGATGAGCAGTTCTTC
TRBD1	TRBV7-9	TRBJ1-1	.	CASRLTGEDTEAFF	TGTGCCAGCAGACTTACAGGGGAGGACACTGAAGCTTTCTTT
TRBD2	TRBV20-1	TRBJ2-1	many	CSARGTSGGISYNEQFF	TGCAGTGCTAGGGGGACTAGCGGGGGGATATCCTACAATGAGCAGTTCTTC
.	TRBV5-1	TRBJ2-7	many	CASSLSGREDEQYF	TGCGCCAGCAGCCTGTCGGGCAGGGAGGACGAGCAGTACTTC
.	TRBV28	TRBJ1-1	.	CASSLRSEGGTEAFF	TGTGCCAGCAGTTTGAGGTCGGAGGGTGGCACTGAAGCTTTCTTT
TRBD2	TRBV27	TRBJ2-2	.	CASSLVFSSGAFTGELFF	TGTGCCAGCAGTTTAGTATTCTCTAGCGGGGCATTCACCGGGGAGCTGTTTTTT
.	TRBV21-1	TRBJ1-5	few	CASSKTRASNQPQHF	TGTGCCAGCAGCAAAACGAGAGCTAGCAATCAGCCCCAGCATTTT
.	TRBV11-2	TRBJ2-5	.	CASSLIAVDETQYF	TGTGCCAGCAGCTTAATAGCTGTCGATGAGACCCAGTACTTC
.	TRBV7-2	TRBJ2-5	many	CASSLTATTGRETQYF	TGTGCCAGCAGCCTCACCGCTACCACAGGGAGAGAGACCCAGTACTTC
TRBD2	TRBV5-6	TRBJ2-2	.	CASRAGAPNTGELFF	TGTGCCAGCCGAGCGGGGGCTCCCAACACCGGGGAGCTGTTTTTT
TRBD2	TRBV14	TRBJ2-7	few	CASSQETGFSGRLSYEQYF	TGTGCCAGCAGCCAAGAGACTGGCTTTAGCGGGAGGCTCTCCTACGAGCAGTACTTC
.	TRBV7-2	TRBJ2-5	many	CASSLGGTGETQYF	TGTGCCAGCAGCTTAGGTGGTACGGGAGAGACCCAGTACTTC
.	TRBV20-1	TRBJ2-5	many	CSASTDYQYF	TGCAGTGCTAGTACGGACTACCAGTACTTC
.	TRBV6-2/TRBV6-3	TRBJ2-6	.	CASSTTHRLGANVLTF	TGTGCCAGCAGTACCACCCACCGGCTCGGGGCCAACGTCCTGACTTTC
TRBD1	TRBV9	TRBJ2-3	many	CASSGGTGLTDTQYF	TGTGCCAGCAGCGGCGGGACAGGGCTTACAGATACGCAGTATTTT
TRBD2	TRBV19	TRBJ2-3	few	CASSRLAGGASTDTQYF	TGTGCCAGTAGTAGACTAGCGGGGGGCGCTAGCACAGATACGCAGTATTTT
TRBD1	TRBV27	TRBJ2-3	many	CASWTGVMSGTQYF	TGTGCCAGCTGGACAGGGGTGATGTCGGGTACGCAGTATTTT
.	TRBV20-1	TRBJ1-5	.	CSASGRNYNQPQHF	TGCAGTGCTTCGGGACGGAACTACAATCAGCCCCAGCATTTT
TRBD2	TRBV12-3/TRBV12-4	TRBJ2-3	many	CASSLRSGATDTQYF	TGTGCCAGCAGTTTGAGAAGCGGGGCTACTGATACGCAGTATTTT
.	TRBV25-1	TRBJ1-1	.	CASSELDRNTEAFF	TGTGCCAGCAGTGAACTGGACAGGAACACTGAAGCTTTCTTT
TRBD1	TRBV28	TRBJ2-7	many	CASSLWDRGGYEQYF	TGTGCCAGCAGTTTATGGGACAGGGGGGGCTACGAGCAGTACTTC
.	TRBV20-1	TRBJ2-4	many	CSARTGTSYSDIQYF	TGCAGTGCTAGAACCGGGACATCGTATAGTGACATTCAGTACTTC
.	TRBV4-3	TRBJ1-6	few	CASSQDGGGVDSPLHF	TGCGCCAGCAGCCAAGATGGAGGGGGGGTGGATTCACCCCTCCACTTT
.	TRBV27	TRBJ2-1	.	CATTGYNEQFF	TGTGCCACCACGGGCTACAATGAGCAGTTCTTC
TRBD2	TRBV9	TRBJ2-1	many	CASSVSGGDNEQFF	TGTGCCAGCAGCGTGAGCGGGGGGGACAATGAGCAGTTCTTC
.	TRBV3-1	TRBJ2-1	many	CASSQDLLSSYNEQFF	TGTGCCAGCAGCCAAGATTTATTAAGCTCCTACAATGAGCAGTTCTTC
TRBD1	TRBV28	TRBJ2-3	once	CASSLSGQGEDTQYF	TGTGCCAGCAGTTTGTCAGGACAGGGTGAGGATACGCAGTATTTT
.	TRBV5-1	TRBJ1-6	many	CASTTRPNSPLHF	TGCGCCAGCACAACGAGGCCAAATTCACCCCTCCACTTT
.	TRBV29-1	TRBJ1-1	few	CSVKDRYTEAFF	TGCAGCGTCAAGGACAGATACACTGAAGCTTTCTTT